Listed here are 2 T cell receptor beta chains from one sample, sequenced in a study of post-analysis software for immune sequencing data. Antigens for these TCRs are unknown. Prepared TCR beta cDNA libraries contained unique molecular identifiers. TCRdb ran MiXCR on the PCR reads and lists one entry per CDR3 protein. This table holds roughly 600,000 distinct CDR3 sequences, 44% found once. Findings and limits, study-wide: When patients were compared with controls, a handful of TRBV segments were more frequent, TRBV5-6, TRBV5-1 and TRBV20-1 among them.

What was sequenced was blood. Receptor source: a girl under 18 with multiple sclerosis.

J is TRBJ1-2 and V is TRBV27; 7 nucleotides agree with TRBD1. The CDR3 runs 15 residues. The V gene end was trimmed by 4 bases and the J gene end by 7 bases; junction bases not matched to a gene: 12. Germline lookup yields CDR1 MNHEY and CDR2 SMNVEV (reference sequence). The CDR3 region has the DNA TGTGCCAGCAGTTCGAAGACAGGGTCTTCGGCTGGCTACACCTTC. Translated: CASSSKTGSSAGYTF.

The chain uses TRBV5-6 and TRBJ2-1; tentative D call: TRBD2 (7 bases). The germline V gene has CDR1 SGHDT and CDR2 YYEEEE. The CDR3 spans 16 residues. V gave up 2 bases and J gave up 5 bases, with 17 bases separating them. The CDR3 DNA reads TGTGCCAGCAGCTTAACCCTGGGAGGGACAAACAATGAGCAGTTCTTC. Translation: CASSLTLGGTNNEQFF.